The TCR beta chain under discussion was sequenced for a study of blood T cell repertoires in COVID-19 (dated by TCRdb to the early 2020s). With regard to the full study: The collaborator samples originated in the United States, Italy and Spain and spanned the acute and convalescent phases of COVID-19. The prospective study material was composed of cDNA or gDNA derived from T cells, B-cell-depleted T cells, or PBMCs. Subjects who had been exposed to COVID-19, were actively infected with it, or had recovered from it provided the deeply sampled blood TCRbeta repertoires that made up the dataset. The repertoires were released in a freely available public database intended as a resource for research on the immune response to SARS-CoV-2. Samples were obtained from the ongoing ImmuneRACE study (first 160 participants) and from some 1,200 subjects provided by 6 global collaborators. A de-identified subject ID, COVID-19 status, age in years and sex were almost always included in the sample metadata. Where available, HLA class I and class II types were taken from metadata supplied by the sample provider and were not determined by assay-based typing. What the research found in general, with its limitations: The quantity of clinical and demographic metadata differed by source and by participant and was supplied without curation.

TCRbeta CDR3 regions were amplified from genomic DNA by means of the immunoSEQ Assay, a bias-controlled multiplex PCR. Under the source paper's analysis protocol: The number of nucleated cells in each sample was estimated from the amplification of reference gene primers within the assay. Sequence reads were collapsed and filtered to measure the absolute abundance of every unique TCRbeta CDR3 rearrangement. Productive Simpson clonality was computed per sample as the square root of Simpson's diversity index over productive rearrangements. TCRdb limited this immuneACCESS table to in-frame rearrangements with V and J called. A share of clones is missing; checked studies link under half to unresolved V genes, and the rest is unexplained. V and J calls and clone size are copied from that table; D and trimming were computed from the DNA. The sample yields some 210,000 clones; around 90% were counted once. Around a tenth of the sample belongs to the ten largest clones.

Participants in the prospective study were enrolled through a virtual design, were aged roughly 18 to 100 years, and lived in some 24 United States geographic areas. To assign participants to cohorts, the prospective study relied on clinical history that participants themselves reported in a screening survey and a study questionnaire. In the prospective study, whole blood, serum and a nasopharyngeal or oropharyngeal swab were collected from each participant by mobile phlebotomists. Over a roughly 2-month period, participants in the prospective study had the option of providing additional blood draws and questionnaires. Blood samples from the prospective study were shipped frozen or at room temperature prior to DNA extraction. The CDR3 covers 16 residues, taking in both the cysteine and the phenylalanine. The CDR3 DNA has 48 bases and is translated from base 1. The germline V gene (reference sequence) sets CDR1 to SEHNR and CDR2 to FQNEAQ. Trimming leaves V shorter by 5 bases and J shorter by 2 bases, with the junction holding 10 bases beyond the gene matches.

Worth noting for this clone: Its target antigen remains unknown. Base qualities are not recorded, but no much larger clone differs from it by a single base.

Sequencing used PBMCs or T cells enriched from blood (not recorded which). The chain joins TRBV7-9 to TRBJ2-7, with 9 junctional bases fitting TRBD1. The receptor's source is a man in his late teens or twenties with acute COVID-19. The DNA sequence reads TGTGCCAGCAGCGCCGCCGGGACAGGGATTACCTACGAGCAGTACTTC. Translated, it gives CASSAAGTGITYEQYF.